This passage covers 2 T cell receptor beta chains from one sample sequenced in a study of blood T cells in healthy people across ages. Sample-barcoded 5' priming and a J-beta primer mix drove a second PCR of 7 to 11 cycles. TCRdb re-called the 5' RACE reads through MiXCR, storing one row per CDR3 protein. Here the sample spans about 1.4 million distinct CDR3 sequences, 45% to 70% being singletons. The sequenced sample consisted of blood. These receptors were collected from a man younger than 30 in good health.

This rearrangement joins TRBV6-1 to TRBJ2-1; D unclear. This CDR3 comprises 13 residues. Germline CDR1 and CDR2: MNHNS and SASEGT. The V gene lost 1 base and the J gene lost 6 bases, with 7 bases spanning the gap. The CDR3 nucleotides are TGTGCCAGCAGTGAAGTTGGCTTCAATGAGCAGTTCTTC. This gives the protein CASSEVGFNEQFF.

V and J are TRBV7-9 and TRBJ1-5; tentative D call: TRBD1 (5 bases). In germline, CDR1 is SEHNR, CDR2 FQNEAQ (reference sequence). The CDR3 contains 15 residues. V lost 4 bases to trimming and J lost 1 base, with 11 bases between them. CDR3 nucleotides: TGTGCCAGCAGCTCGTCAGGGTTCAGCAATCAGCCCCAGCATTTT. It specifies CASSSSGFSNQPQHF.